What follows are 2 T cell receptor beta chains derived from one specimen sequenced in a study of blood T cell repertoires in COVID-19. The data were produced by immunoSEQ multiplex PCR, yet TCRdb's version contains in-frame clones alone and is incomplete. The sample lists approximately 170,000 clones; around four fifths were seen once. The sequenced sample consisted of PBMCs or T cells enriched from blood (not recorded which). These receptors originate from a woman between 50 and 59 years old who had recovered from COVID-19.

The CDR3 DNA reads as TGTGCTAGTGGTTTGAGGGGACTCTATGGCTACACCTTC. Residues: CASGLRGLYGYTF. This rearrangement joins TRBV12-5 to TRBJ1-2; D perhaps matches TRBD1 (5 bases). CDR3 length: 13 amino acids. The germline V and J ends were trimmed by 2 bases and 4 bases, with 8 bases remaining between them. CDR1 and CDR2 from the germline V gene are LGHNT and FRNRAP.

V usage is TRBV28 and J usage is TRBJ1-6; 7 bases align to TRBD1. Germline CDR1 and CDR2: MDHEN and SYDVKM. The CDR3 length is 14 residues. The trim removed 6 bases at V and 8 bases at J, leaving 7 bases unmatched. The CDR3 sequence: CASSLQGTYSPLHF. For the CDR3, the DNA is TGTGCCAGCAGCCTACAGGGGACTTATTCACCCCTCCACTTT.